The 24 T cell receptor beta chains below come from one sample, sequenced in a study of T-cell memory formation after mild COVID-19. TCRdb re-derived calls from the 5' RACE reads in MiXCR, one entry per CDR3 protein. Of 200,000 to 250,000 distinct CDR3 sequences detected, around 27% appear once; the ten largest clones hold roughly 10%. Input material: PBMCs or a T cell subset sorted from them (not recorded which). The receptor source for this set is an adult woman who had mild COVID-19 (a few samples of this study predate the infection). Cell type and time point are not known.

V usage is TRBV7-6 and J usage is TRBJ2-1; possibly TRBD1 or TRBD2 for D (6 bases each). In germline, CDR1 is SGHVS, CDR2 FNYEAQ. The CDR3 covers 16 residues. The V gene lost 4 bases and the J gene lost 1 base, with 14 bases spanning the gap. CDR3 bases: TGTGCCAGCAGCTCTATTCGGGGGCGGTCCTACAATGAGCAGTTCTTC. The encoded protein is CASSSIRGRSYNEQFF.

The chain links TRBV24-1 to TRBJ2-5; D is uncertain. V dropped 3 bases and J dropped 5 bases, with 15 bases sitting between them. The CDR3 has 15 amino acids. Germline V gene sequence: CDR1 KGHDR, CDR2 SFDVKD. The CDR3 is CATSDPGPRRETQYF. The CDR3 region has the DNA TGTGCCACCAGTGATCCCGGGCCGCGAAGGGAGACCCAGTACTTC.

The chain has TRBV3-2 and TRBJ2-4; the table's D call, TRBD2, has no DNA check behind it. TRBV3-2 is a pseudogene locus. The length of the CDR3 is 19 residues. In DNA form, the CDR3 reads TGTGCCAGCAGCCAAGAAAGGGGCGGGAGCGATTTAGCCAAAAACATTCAGTACTTC. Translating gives CASSQERGGSDLAKNIQYF.

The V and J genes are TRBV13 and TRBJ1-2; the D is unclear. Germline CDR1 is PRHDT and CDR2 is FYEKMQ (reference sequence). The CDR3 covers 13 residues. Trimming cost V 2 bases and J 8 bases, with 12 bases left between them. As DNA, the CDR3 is TGTGCCAGCAGCTTACGGGGTTTCGGGGGCTACACCTTC. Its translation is CASSLRGFGGYTF.

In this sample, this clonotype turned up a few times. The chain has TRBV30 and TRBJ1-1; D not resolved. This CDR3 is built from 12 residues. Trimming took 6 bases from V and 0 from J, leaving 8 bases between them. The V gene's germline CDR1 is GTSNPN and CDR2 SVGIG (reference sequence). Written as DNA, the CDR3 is TGTGCCTGTACTGTAATGAACACTGAAGCTTTCTTT. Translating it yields CACTVMNTEAFF. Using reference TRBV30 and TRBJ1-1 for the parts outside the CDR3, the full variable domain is SQTIHQWPATLVQPVGSPLSLECTVEGTSNPNLYWYRQAAGRGLQLLFYSVGIGQISSEVPQNLSASRPQDRQFILSSKKLLLSDSGFYLCACTVMNTEAFFGQGTRLTVV.

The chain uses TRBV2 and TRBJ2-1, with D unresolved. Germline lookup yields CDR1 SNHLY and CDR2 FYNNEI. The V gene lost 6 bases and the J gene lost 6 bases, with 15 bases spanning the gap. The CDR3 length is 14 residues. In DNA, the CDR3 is TGTGCCAGCAGCCGAAGCTTGGGTCCCAATGAGCAGTTCTTC. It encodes CASSRSLGPNEQFF.

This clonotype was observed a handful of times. CDR3 residues: CSVRGGLAKNIQYF. The CDR3, as DNA: TGCAGTGTCCGGGGCGGTCTAGCCAAAAACATTCAGTACTTC. The V and J genes are TRBV20-1 and TRBJ2-4; possibly TRBD1 or TRBD2 for D (5 bases each). Germline lookup yields CDR1 DFQATT and CDR2 SNEGSKA (reference sequence). This CDR3 has 14 residues. V lost 7 bases and J 0 bases, leaving 13 bases between the germline ends.

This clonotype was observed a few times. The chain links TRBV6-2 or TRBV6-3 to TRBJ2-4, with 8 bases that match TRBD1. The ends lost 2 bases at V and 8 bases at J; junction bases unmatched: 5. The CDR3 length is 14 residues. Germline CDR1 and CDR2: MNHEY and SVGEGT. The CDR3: CASSYDRGEDIQYF. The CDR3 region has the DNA TGTGCCAGCAGTTACGACAGGGGAGAGGACATTCAGTACTTC.

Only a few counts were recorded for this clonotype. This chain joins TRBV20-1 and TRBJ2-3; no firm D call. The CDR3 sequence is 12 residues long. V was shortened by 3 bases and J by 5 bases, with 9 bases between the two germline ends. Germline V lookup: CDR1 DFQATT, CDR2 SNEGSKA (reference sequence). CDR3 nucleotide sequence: TGCAGTGCTAGTCAGCGCCTAGATACGCAGTATTTT. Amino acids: CSASQRLDTQYF.

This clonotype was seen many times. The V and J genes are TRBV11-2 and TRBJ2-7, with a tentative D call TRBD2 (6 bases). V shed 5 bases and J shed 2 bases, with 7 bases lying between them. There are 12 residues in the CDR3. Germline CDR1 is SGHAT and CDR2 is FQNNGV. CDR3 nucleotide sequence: TGTGCCAGCAGCCGGGGGACCTACGAGCAGTACTTC. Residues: CASSRGTYEQYF. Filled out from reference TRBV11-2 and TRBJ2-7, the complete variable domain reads EAGVAQSPRYKIIEKRQSVAFWCNPISGHATLYWYQQILGQGPKLLIQFQNNGVVDDSQLPKDRFSAERLKGVDSTLKIQPAKLEDSAVYLCASSRGTYEQYFGPGTRLTVT.

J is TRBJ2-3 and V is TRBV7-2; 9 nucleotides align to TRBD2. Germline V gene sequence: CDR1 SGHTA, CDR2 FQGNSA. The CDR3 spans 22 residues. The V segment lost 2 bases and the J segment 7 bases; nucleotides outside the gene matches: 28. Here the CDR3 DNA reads TGTGCCAGCAGCTTAAGGGGGGACCGGACCGGGACTAGCTCTTCACCTTCGAATACGCAGTATTTT. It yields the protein CASSLRGDRTGTSSSPSNTQYF.

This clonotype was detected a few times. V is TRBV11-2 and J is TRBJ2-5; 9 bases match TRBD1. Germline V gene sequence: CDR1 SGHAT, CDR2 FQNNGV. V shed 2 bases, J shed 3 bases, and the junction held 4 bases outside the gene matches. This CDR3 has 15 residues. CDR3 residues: CASSLPRTGEETQYF. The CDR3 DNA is TGTGCCAGCAGCTTACCACGGACAGGGGAAGAGACCCAGTACTTC. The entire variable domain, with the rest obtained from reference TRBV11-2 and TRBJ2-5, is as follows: EAGVAQSPRYKIIEKRQSVAFWCNPISGHATLYWYQQILGQGPKLLIQFQNNGVVDDSQLPKDRFSAERLKGVDSTLKIQPAKLEDSAVYLCASSLPRTGEETQYFGPGTRLLVL.

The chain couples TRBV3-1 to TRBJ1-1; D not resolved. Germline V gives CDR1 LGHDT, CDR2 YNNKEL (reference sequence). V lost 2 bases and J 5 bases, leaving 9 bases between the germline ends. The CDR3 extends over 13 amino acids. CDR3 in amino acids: CASSQFLRTEAFF. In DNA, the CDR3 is TGTGCCAGCAGCCAATTTTTGAGGACTGAAGCTTTCTTT.

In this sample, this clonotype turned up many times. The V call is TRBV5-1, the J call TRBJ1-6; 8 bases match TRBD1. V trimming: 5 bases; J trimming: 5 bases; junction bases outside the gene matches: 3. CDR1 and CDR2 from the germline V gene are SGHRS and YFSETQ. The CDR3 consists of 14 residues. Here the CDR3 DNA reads TGCGCCAGCAGAAGGGGACAGGATAATTCACCCCTCCACTTT. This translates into CASRRGQDNSPLHF.

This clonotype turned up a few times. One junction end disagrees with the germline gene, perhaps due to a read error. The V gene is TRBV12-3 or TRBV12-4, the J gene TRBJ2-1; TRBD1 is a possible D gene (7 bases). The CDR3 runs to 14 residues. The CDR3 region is CASRLARGDNEQFF. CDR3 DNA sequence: TGTGCCAGCCGTTTAGCCAGGGGGGACAATGAGCAGTTCTTC.

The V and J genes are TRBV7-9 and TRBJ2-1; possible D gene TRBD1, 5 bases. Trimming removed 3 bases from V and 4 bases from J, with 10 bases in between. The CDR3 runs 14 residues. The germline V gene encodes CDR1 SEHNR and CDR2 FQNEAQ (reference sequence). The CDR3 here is CASSLNAGYNEQFF. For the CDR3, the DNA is TGTGCCAGCAGCTTGAATGCAGGGTACAATGAGCAGTTCTTC.

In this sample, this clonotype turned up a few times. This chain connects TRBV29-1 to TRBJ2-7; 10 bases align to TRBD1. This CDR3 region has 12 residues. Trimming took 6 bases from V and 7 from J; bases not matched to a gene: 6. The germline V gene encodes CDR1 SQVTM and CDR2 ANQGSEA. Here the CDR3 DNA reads TGCAGCGTGCCAGGGACAGGGGATGAGCAGTACTTC. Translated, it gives CSVPGTGDEQYF.

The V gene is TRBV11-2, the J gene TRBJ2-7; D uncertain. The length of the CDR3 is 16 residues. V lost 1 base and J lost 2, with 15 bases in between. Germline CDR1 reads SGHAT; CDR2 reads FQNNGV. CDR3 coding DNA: TGTGCCAGCAGCTTAGCCTTCGGACCCGGCCCCTACGAGCAGTACTTC. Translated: CASSLAFGPGPYEQYF. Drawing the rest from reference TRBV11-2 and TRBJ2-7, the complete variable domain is EAGVAQSPRYKIIEKRQSVAFWCNPISGHATLYWYQQILGQGPKLLIQFQNNGVVDDSQLPKDRFSAERLKGVDSTLKIQPAKLEDSAVYLCASSLAFGPGPYEQYFGPGTRLTVT.

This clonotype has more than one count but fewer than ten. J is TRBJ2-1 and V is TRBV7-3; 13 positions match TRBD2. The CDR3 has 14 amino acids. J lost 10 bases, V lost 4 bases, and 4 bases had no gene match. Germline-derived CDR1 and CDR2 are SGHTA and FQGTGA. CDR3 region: CASSSGTSGAEQFF. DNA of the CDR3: TGTGCCAGCAGCTCGGGGACTAGCGGGGCCGAGCAGTTCTTC.

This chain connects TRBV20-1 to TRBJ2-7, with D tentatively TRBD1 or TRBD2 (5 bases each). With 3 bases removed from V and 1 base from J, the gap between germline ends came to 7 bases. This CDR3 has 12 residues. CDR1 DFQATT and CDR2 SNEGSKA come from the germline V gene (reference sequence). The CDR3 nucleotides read TGCAGTGCTAGGGGGGTGTCCTACGAGCAGTACTTC. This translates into CSARGVSYEQYF.

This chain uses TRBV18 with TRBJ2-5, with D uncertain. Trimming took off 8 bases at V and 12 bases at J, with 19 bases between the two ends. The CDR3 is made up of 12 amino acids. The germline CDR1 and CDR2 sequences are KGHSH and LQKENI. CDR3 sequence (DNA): TGTGCCAGCCCTTTTGACAACCACCCCAAGTACTTC. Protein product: CASPFDNHPKYF.

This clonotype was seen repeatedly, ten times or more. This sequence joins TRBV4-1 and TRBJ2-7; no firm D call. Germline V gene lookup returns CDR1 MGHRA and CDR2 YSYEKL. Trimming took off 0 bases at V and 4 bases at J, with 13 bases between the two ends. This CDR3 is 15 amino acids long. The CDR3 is CASSQEAAPGYEQYF. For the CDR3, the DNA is TGCGCCAGCAGCCAAGAGGCCGCACCGGGTTACGAGCAGTACTTC.

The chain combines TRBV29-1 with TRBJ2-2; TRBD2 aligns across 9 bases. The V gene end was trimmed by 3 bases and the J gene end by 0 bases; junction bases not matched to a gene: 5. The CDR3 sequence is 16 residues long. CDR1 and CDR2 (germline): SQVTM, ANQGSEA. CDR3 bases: TGCAGCGTTGAGAGCCAGCGGGGGGCGAACACCGGGGAGCTGTTTTTT. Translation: CSVESQRGANTGELFF.

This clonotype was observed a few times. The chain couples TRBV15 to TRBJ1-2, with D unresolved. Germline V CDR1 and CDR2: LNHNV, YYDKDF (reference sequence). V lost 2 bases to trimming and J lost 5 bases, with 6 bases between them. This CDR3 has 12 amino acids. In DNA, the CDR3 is TGTGCCACCAGCAGATCAGAATATGGCTACACCTTC. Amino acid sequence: CATSRSEYGYTF.